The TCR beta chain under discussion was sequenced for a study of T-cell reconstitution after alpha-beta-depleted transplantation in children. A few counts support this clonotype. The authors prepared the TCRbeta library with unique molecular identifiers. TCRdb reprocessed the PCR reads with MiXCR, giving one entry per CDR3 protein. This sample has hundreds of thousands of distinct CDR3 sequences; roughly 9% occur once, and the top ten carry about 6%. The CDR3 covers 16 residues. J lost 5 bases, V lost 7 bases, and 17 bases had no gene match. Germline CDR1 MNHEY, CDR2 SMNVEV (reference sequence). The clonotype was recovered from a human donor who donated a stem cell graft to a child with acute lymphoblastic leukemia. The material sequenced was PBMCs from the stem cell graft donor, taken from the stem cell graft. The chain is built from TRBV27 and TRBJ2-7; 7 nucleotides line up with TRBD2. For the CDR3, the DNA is TGTGCCAGCAACCAACTCGGAGGCGGGGGATCCCACGAGCAGTACTTC. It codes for CASNQLGGGGSHEQYF.